Following are 7 T cell receptor beta chains from one sample sequenced in a study of blood T cell repertoires in COVID-19. Generated by immunoSEQ multiplex PCR, the TCRdb table keeps only in-frame clones and is missing some. The data show about 340,000 clones, 65% to 90% seen once. Material for sequencing was PBMCs or T cells enriched from blood (not recorded which). These receptors originate from a woman in her thirties or forties with acute COVID-19.

V and J are TRBV19 and TRBJ2-6; TRBD1 matches 9 bases. CDR1 and CDR2 from the germline V gene are LNHDA and SQIVND (reference sequence). The V segment lost 6 bases and the J segment 3 bases; nucleotides outside the gene matches: 3. The CDR3 totals 15 residues. The CDR3 DNA follows: TGTGCCAGTAGCGGACAGGGGATTGGGGCCAACGTCCTGACTTTC. As protein: CASSGQGIGANVLTF.

The chain employs TRBV20-1 and TRBJ1-5, with 11 bases fitting TRBD1. The CDR3 is 18 amino acids. Unmatched junction bases numbered 10, after V lost 3 bases and J lost 0 bases. Germline V gives CDR1 DFQATT, CDR2 SNEGSKA (reference sequence). This CDR3 reads CSASGVWDRGYSNQPQHF. CDR3 nucleotide sequence: TGCAGTGCTAGTGGGGTCTGGGACAGGGGGTATAGCAATCAGCCCCAGCATTTT.

The chain is built from TRBV19 and TRBJ1-5; D ambiguous. The CDR3 sequence is 15 residues long. Trimming cost V 7 bases and J 0 bases, with 13 bases left between them. Germline loops: CDR1 LNHDA, CDR2 SQIVND (reference sequence). CDR3 amino acids: CASTPYGDSNQPQHF. The DNA for the CDR3 is TGTGCCAGTACTCCGTACGGAGATAGCAATCAGCCCCAGCATTTT.

This clone was recorded a few times. The chain carries TRBV6-1 and TRBJ1-4; TRBD1 matches 7 bases. The junction had 8 bases not matched to a gene; V was cut back by 2 bases and J by 8 bases. The CDR3 has 15 amino acids. The germline V gene encodes CDR1 MNHNS and CDR2 SASEGT. Written as DNA, the CDR3 is TGTGCCAGCAGTGAATCGGCTACAGGGGCGGAAAAACTGTTTTTT. Protein product: CASSESATGAEKLFF.

The CDR3 sequence is CASSVSGTVSYEQYF. In nucleotides, the CDR3 is TGTGCCAGCAGCGTGAGCGGGACGGTCTCCTACGAGCAGTACTTC. The chain links TRBV9 to TRBJ2-7; 7 bases agree with TRBD2. CDR3 length: 15 residues. The V gene's germline CDR1 is SGDLS and CDR2 YYNGEE. V shed 2 bases and J 0 bases; nucleotides not matched to a gene: 5.

The chain joins TRBV15 to TRBJ1-1; perhaps TRBD1 as D (6 bases). Germline CDR1 and CDR2: LNHNV and YYDKDF (reference sequence). V was cut by 2 bases and J by 0 bases, with 19 bases left in between. CDR3 length equals 18 residues. CDR3 amino acids: CATSRFPDPRDMNTEAFF. The CDR3, as DNA: TGTGCCACCAGCAGATTCCCAGACCCGAGGGACATGAACACTGAAGCTTTCTTT.

The chain recombines TRBV27 with TRBJ2-2; 7 bases agree with TRBD2. The CDR3 contains 15 residues. V was clipped by 6 bases and J by 0 bases; unmatched bases: 4. Per the germline V gene, CDR1 is MNHEY and CDR2 is SMNVEV (reference sequence). The CDR3 bases are TGTGCCAGCAGATGGGACTACACGAACACCGGGGAGCTGTTTTTT. As protein: CASRWDYTNTGELFF.